The clone carrying this T cell receptor beta chain was counted a single time. Samples of blood were obtained at baseline, on cycle 4 day 1, and on cycle 7 day 1. Germline loops: CDR1 LNHNV, CDR2 YYDKDF (reference sequence). The CDR3 runs to 14 residues. The V gene lost 4 bases and the J gene lost 15 bases, with 22 bases spanning the gap. Libraries were prepared by immunoSEQ multiplex PCR; TCRdb keeps only in-frame clonotypes and omits some of them. Here the sample spans 10,000 to 13,000 clones, less than 90% being singletons. These data are taken from a study of OX40 agonist ivuxolimab in advanced cancers. Whole-study context: Among those enrolled, mean age was roughly 62 years (range about 23 to 90) and approximately 80% were male. Partial responses were recorded for three patients, including one with hepatocellular carcinoma and two with cutaneous melanoma.

The clonotype was recovered from an adult with an advanced solid tumor such as melanoma, head and neck, liver or kidney cancer. The sequences come from CD4+ or CD8+ T cells sorted from blood, collected in a trial of the OX40 agonist ivuxolimab. The gene calls are TRBV15 and TRBJ2-1; D is tentatively TRBD1 or TRBD2 (5 bases each). CDR3 nucleotide sequence: TGTGCCACCAGCACGCGAACCTTCGGGGCCGGGCCGTTCTTC. Translated: CATSTRTFGAGPFF.